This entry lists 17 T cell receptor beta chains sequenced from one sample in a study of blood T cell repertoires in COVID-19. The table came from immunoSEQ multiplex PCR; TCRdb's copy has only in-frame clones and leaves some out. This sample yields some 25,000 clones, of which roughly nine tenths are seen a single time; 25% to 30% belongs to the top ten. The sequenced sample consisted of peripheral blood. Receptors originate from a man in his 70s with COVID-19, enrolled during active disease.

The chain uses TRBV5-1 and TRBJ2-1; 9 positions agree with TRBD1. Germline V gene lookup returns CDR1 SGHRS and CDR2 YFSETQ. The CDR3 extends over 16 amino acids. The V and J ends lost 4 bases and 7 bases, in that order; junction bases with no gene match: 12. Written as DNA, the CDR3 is TGCGCCAGCAGCCCGGGATCCGGACAGGGGAATAATGAGCAGTTCTTC. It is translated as CASSPGSGQGNNEQFF.

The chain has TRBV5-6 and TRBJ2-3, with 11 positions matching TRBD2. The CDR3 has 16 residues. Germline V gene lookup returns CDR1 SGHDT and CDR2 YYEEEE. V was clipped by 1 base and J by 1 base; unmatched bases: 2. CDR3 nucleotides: TGTGCCAGCAGCTTGATTAGCGGGGGGGGCACAGATACGCAGTATTTT. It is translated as CASSLISGGGTDTQYF. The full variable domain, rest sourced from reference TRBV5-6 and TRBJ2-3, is DAGVTQSPTHLIKTRGQQVTLRCSPKSGHDTVSWYQQALGQGPQFIFQYYEEEERQRGNFPDRFSGHQFPNYSSELNVNALLLGDSALYLCASSLISGGGTDTQYFGPGTRLTVL.

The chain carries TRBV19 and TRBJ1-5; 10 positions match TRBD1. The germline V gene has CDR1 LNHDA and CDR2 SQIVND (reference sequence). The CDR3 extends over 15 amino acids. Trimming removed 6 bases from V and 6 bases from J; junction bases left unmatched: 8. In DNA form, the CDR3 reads TGTGCCAGTAGCGTCCGGGACAGGGGCCTTCAGCCCCAGCATTTT. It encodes CASSVRDRGLQPQHF.

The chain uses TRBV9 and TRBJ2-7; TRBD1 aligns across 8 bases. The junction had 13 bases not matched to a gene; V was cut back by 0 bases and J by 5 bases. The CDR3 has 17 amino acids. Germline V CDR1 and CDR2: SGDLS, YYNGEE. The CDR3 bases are TGTGCCAGCAGCGTAGTAGCGGTCCGGGACAGGTCCCACGAGCAGTACTTC. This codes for CASSVVAVRDRSHEQYF.

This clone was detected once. CDR3 sequence reads: CASRQGLFTLNTEAFF. The CDR3 DNA reads as TGTGCCAGCAGACAGGGCCTTTTTACTTTGAACACTGAAGCTTTCTTT. This chain uses TRBV19 with TRBJ1-1; 7 bases are shared with TRBD1. Trimming took 9 bases from V and 0 from J; bases not matched to a gene: 13. Per germline, CDR1 LNHDA and CDR2 SQIVND (reference sequence). The CDR3 has 16 residues.

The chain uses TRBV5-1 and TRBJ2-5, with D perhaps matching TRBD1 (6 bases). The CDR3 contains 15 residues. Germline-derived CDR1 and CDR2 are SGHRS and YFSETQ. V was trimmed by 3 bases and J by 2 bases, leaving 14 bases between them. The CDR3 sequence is CASSSTNRVQETQYF. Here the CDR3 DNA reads TGCGCCAGCAGCTCCACTAACAGGGTTCAAGAGACCCAGTACTTC.

This chain's CDR3 is CASLKRDGAYEQYF. The CDR3 DNA reads as TGTGCCAGCTTGAAGCGGGACGGGGCCTACGAGCAGTACTTC. This chain uses TRBV27 with TRBJ2-7, with 7 positions matching TRBD2. The J segment lost 2 bases and the V segment lost 8 bases, leaving 9 bases of the junction unmatched. This CDR3 spans 14 amino acids. In germline, CDR1 is MNHEY, CDR2 SMNVEV (reference sequence).

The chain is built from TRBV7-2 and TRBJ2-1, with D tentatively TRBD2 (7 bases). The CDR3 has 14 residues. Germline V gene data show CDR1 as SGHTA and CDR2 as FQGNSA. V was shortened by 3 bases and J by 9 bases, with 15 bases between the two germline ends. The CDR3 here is CASSLGGGQVEQFF. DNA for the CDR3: TGTGCCAGCAGCTTGGGGGGGGGCCAGGTTGAGCAGTTCTTC.

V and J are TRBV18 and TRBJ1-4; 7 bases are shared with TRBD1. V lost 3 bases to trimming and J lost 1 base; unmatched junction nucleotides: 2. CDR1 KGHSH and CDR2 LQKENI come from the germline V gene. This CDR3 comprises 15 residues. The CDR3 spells CASSPAGGTNEKLFF. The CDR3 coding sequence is TGTGCCAGCTCACCCGCAGGGGGAACTAATGAAAAACTGTTTTTT.

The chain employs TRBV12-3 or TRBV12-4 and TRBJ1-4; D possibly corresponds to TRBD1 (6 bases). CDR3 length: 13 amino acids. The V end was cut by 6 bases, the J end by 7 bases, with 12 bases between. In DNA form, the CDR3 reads TGTGCCAGCAGCCTCCGAGGGGGTGAAAAACTGTTTTTT. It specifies CASSLRGGEKLFF.

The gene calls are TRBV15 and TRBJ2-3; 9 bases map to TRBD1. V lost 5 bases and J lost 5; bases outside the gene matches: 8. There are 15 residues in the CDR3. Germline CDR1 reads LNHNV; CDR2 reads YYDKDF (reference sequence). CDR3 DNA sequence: TGTGCCACCAGCTCCGACAGGGGGTGGAAAGATACGCAGTATTTT. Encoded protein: CATSSDRGWKDTQYF. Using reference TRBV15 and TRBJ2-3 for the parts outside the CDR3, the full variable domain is DAMVIQNPRYQVTQFGKPVTLSCSQTLNHNVMYWYQQKSSQAPKLLFHYYDKDFNNEADTPDNFQSRRPNTSFCFLDIRSPGLGDTAMYLCATSSDRGWKDTQYFGPGTRLTVL.

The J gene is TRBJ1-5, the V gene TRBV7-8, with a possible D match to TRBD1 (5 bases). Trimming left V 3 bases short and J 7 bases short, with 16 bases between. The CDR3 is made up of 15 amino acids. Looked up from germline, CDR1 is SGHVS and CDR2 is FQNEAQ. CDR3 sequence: CASSFGPRGGQPQHF. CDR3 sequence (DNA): TGTGCCAGCAGCTTCGGACCCCGCGGGGGACAGCCCCAGCATTTT.

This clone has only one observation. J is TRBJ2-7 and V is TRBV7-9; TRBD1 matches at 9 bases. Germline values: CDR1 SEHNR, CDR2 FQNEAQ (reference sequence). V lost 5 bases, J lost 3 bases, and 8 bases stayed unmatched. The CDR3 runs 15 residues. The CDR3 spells CASSPRQGVVYEQYF. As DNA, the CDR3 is TGTGCCAGCAGCCCGAGACAGGGGGTAGTCTACGAGCAGTACTTC.

CDR3 DNA sequence: TGTGCCAGCAGGCTATCCGGGGACCAAGAGACCCAGTACTTC. Protein sequence: CASRLSGDQETQYF. This chain joins TRBV2 and TRBJ2-5; possibly TRBD2 for D (5 bases). The CDR3 is made up of 14 amino acids. The germline V gene encodes CDR1 SNHLY and CDR2 FYNNEI. V dropped 6 bases and J dropped 0 bases, with 11 bases sitting between them.

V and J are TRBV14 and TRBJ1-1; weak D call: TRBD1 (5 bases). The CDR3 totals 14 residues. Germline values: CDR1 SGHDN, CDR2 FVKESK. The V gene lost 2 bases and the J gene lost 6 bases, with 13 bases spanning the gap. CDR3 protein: CASSQHQGLSEAFF. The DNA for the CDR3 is TGTGCCAGCAGCCAACACCAGGGATTATCTGAAGCTTTCTTT.

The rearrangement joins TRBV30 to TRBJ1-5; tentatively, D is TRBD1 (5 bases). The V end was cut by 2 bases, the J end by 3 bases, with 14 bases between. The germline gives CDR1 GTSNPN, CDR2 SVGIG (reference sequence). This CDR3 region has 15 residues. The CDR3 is CAWSFTGTPNQPQHF. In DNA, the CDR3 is TGTGCCTGGAGTTTTACCGGGACTCCCAATCAGCCCCAGCATTTT.

As DNA, the CDR3 is TGTGCCAGCACCCCGGCGAACACCGGGGAGCTGTTTTTT. Its protein product is CASTPANTGELFF. The genes are TRBV4-2 and TRBJ2-2; D unclear. This CDR3 has 13 residues. Looked up from germline, CDR1 is LGHNA and CDR2 is YNFKEQ. V dropped 7 bases and J dropped 0 bases, with 6 bases sitting between them.